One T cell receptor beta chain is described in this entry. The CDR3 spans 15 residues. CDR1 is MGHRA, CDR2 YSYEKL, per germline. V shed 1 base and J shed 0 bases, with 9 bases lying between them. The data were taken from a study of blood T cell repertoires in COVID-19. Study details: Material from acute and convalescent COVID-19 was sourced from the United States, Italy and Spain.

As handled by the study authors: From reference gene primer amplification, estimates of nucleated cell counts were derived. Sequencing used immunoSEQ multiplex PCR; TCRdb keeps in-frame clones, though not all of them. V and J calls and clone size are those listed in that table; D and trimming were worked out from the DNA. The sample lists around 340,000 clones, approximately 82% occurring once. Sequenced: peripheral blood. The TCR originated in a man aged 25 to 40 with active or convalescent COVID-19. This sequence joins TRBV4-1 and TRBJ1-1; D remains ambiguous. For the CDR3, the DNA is TGCGCCAGCAGCCAAGCCCCCCGGTTGAACACTGAAGCTTTCTTT. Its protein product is CASSQAPRLNTEAFF.